The next 28 T cell receptor beta chains were all read from a single sample in a study of regulatory T cells in long-lasting Graves disease. CDR3-region Arm-PCR and iRepertoire HTBI primers produced the TCR beta libraries. TCRdb reprocessed the multiplex PCR reads with MiXCR, giving one entry per CDR3 protein. The sample lists approximately 540,000 distinct CDR3 sequences, 9.5% to 15% occurring once. As for time point: newly diagnosed GD, antithyroid drugs for less than 3 months. Preparation of the TCR library used RNA extracted from PBMCs. Another study also made use of these data, one on T cells in Graves' hyperthyroidism and ophthalmopathy.

The specimen comprised peripheral blood mononuclear cells (PBMCs), sampled at new diagnosis, from a patient treated with antithyroid drugs. Receptors were obtained from a woman aged 25 to 45 with Graves disease.

This clonotype was seen only a few times. The chain combines TRBV6-4 with TRBJ1-6; 7 bases match TRBD1. V was pared by 2 bases and J by 5 bases, with 21 bases of the junction left unmatched. Germline V gene sequence: CDR1 MRHNA, CDR2 SNTAGT. This CDR3 has 21 amino acids. The CDR3 sequence is CASSDPLRDRGFCEDNSPLHF. The DNA for the CDR3 is TGTGCCAGCAGTGACCCCCTCCGGGACAGAGGCTTTTGTGAGGATAATTCACCCCTCCACTTT.

The sample holds many counts of this clonotype. This chain joins TRBV12-3 or TRBV12-4 and TRBJ2-7; the D gene is possibly TRBD2 (6 bases). Deletions cut 4 bases from V and 3 bases from J, with 16 bases between. The CDR3 covers 15 residues. The CDR3 is CASSSAVGRGYEQYF. The DNA for the CDR3 is TGTGCCAGCAGTTCCGCAGTCGGGCGGGGCTACGAGCAGTACTTC.

This clonotype was detected only a few times. J is TRBJ1-3 and V is TRBV3-1; 7 bases fit TRBD1. The CDR3 runs to 18 residues. CDR1 and CDR2 from the germline V gene are LGHDT and YNNKEL (reference sequence). V was clipped by 0 bases and J by 0 bases; unmatched bases: 8. CDR3 DNA: TGTGCCAGCAGCCAAGATCTGGCAGGGGGAATCTCTGGAAACACCATATATTTT. It is translated as CASSQDLAGGISGNTIYF.

Many counts were recorded for this clonotype. V is TRBV6-2 or TRBV6-3 and J is TRBJ2-1; 12 nucleotides align to TRBD1. V shed 6 bases, J shed 8 bases, and the junction held 11 bases outside the gene matches. The CDR3 contains 16 residues. CDR1 and CDR2 from the germline V gene are MNHEY and SVGEGT. CDR3 sequence: CASSGTGGNNGDEQFF. The CDR3 DNA reads TGTGCCAGCAGCGGGACAGGGGGCAATAATGGCGATGAGCAGTTCTTC.

This clonotype was detected ten times or more. The CDR3 DNA follows: TGTGCCAGCAGCTTAGGACTGTCGATTCAGGGGGAAACCGGGGAGCTGTTTTTT. Its protein is CASSLGLSIQGETGELFF. The chain joins TRBV7-8 to TRBJ2-2, with TRBD1 matching over 7 bases. CDR3 length equals 18 residues. The germline gives CDR1 SGHVS, CDR2 FQNEAQ. Germline trimming cut 1 base from V and 5 bases from J; bases unmatched to any gene: 13.

This chain connects TRBV20-1 to TRBJ2-7, with 7 bases that match TRBD1. This CDR3 has 15 amino acids. The V segment lost 1 base and the J segment 4 bases; nucleotides outside the gene matches: 10. Germline V gene lookup returns CDR1 DFQATT and CDR2 SNEGSKA (reference sequence). DNA of the CDR3: TGCAGTGCTAGAGTTTTTGGTAACAGGGGTTACGAGCAGTACTTC. Residues: CSARVFGNRGYEQYF.

This clonotype was recorded at least ten times. The chain carries TRBV13 and TRBJ1-1, with D unclear. Germline V gives CDR1 PRHDT, CDR2 FYEKMQ (reference sequence). The CDR3 has 14 amino acids. V lost 5 bases and J 5 bases, leaving 15 bases between the germline ends. The CDR3 coding sequence is TGTGCCAGCAGCGCCACACTGCCTGGGACTGAAGCTTTCTTT. This gives the protein CASSATLPGTEAFF. Full variable domain (rest looked up from reference TRBV13 and TRBJ1-1): AAGVIQSPRHLIKEKRETATLKCYPIPRHDTVYWYQQGPGQDPQFLISFYEKMQSDKGSIPDRFSAQQFSDYHSELNMSSLELGDSALYFCASSATLPGTEAFFGQGTRLTVV.

The rearrangement uses TRBV13 and TRBJ1-3; D is unclear. Germline CDR1 reads PRHDT; CDR2 reads FYEKMQ (reference sequence). This CDR3 comprises 13 residues. V was cut by 5 bases and J by 1 base, with 6 bases left in between. The CDR3 loop reads CASSTWSGNTIYF. The CDR3 DNA reads TGTGCCAGCAGCACCTGGTCTGGAAACACCATATATTTT. The full variable domain, its missing parts supplied by reference TRBV13 and TRBJ1-3, is AAGVIQSPRHLIKEKRETATLKCYPIPRHDTVYWYQQGPGQDPQFLISFYEKMQSDKGSIPDRFSAQQFSDYHSELNMSSLELGDSALYFCASSTWSGNTIYFGEGSWLTVV.

This clonotype was detected a few times. A much larger clone lies one base from this, so it may be a read error. J is TRBJ2-5 and V is TRBV11-2; D unclear. This CDR3 has 17 amino acids. Germline-derived CDR1 and CDR2 are SGHAT and FQNNGV. V gave up 4 bases and J gave up 2 bases, with 20 bases separating them. CDR3 nucleotides: TGTGCCAGCAGCTCAGAGTCAGTGACTCTATTTCAAGAGACCCAGTACTTC. Protein product: CASSSESVTLFQETQYF. Looking up the rest from reference TRBV11-2 and TRBJ2-5 gives the full variable domain: EAGVAQSPRYKIIEKRQSVAFWCNPISGHATLYWYQQILGQGPKLLIQFQNNGVVDDSQLPKDRFSAERLKGVDSTLKIQPAKLEDSAVYLCASSSESVTLFQETQYFGPGTRLLVL.

This clonotype came up many times. This chain joins TRBV6-1 and TRBJ1-2; 7 nucleotides match TRBD1. CDR1 and CDR2 from the germline V gene are MNHNS and SASEGT. J was trimmed by 5 bases and V by 4 bases; bases with no gene match: 4. The CDR3 is 13 amino acids. CDR3 sequence: CASSGDRLYGYTF. The CDR3 DNA sequence: TGTGCCAGCAGTGGGGACAGACTATATGGCTACACCTTC.

The chain is built from TRBV19 and TRBJ1-2; TRBD1 might be the D (5 bases). Trimming pared 3 bases from V and 4 bases from J, leaving 18 bases between. CDR1 is LNHDA, CDR2 SQIVND, per germline (reference sequence). This CDR3 is 16 amino acids long. The CDR3 DNA follows: TGTGCCAGTAGTATCCTGGGGCAGGAGGGCTTCTATGGCTACACCTTC. This sequence encodes CASSILGQEGFYGYTF.

Many counts were recorded for this clonotype. The CDR3: CASSGTAGANEQFF. As DNA, the CDR3 is TGTGCCAGCAGCGGGACCGCTGGGGCCAATGAGCAGTTCTTC. V and J are TRBV9 and TRBJ2-1; a possible D gene is TRBD1 (5 bases). V was clipped by 3 bases and J by 6 bases, with 13 bases between them. Germline lookup yields CDR1 SGDLS and CDR2 YYNGEE. This CDR3 region has 14 residues.

This clonotype was detected many times. The gene calls are TRBV20-1 and TRBJ2-7; TRBD2 matches 9 bases. With V trimmed by 6 bases and J by 2 bases, 11 bases remained unmatched. Germline values: CDR1 DFQATT, CDR2 SNEGSKA (reference sequence). The CDR3 runs 15 residues. In nucleotides, the CDR3 is TGCAGTGCCCCAATCCAGCGGGAGGAAACCTACGAGCAGTACTTC. The encoded protein is CSAPIQREETYEQYF.

The rearrangement joins TRBV5-1 to TRBJ2-7, with 14 bases matching TRBD2. This CDR3 comprises 15 residues. Trimming at V came to 4 bases and at J to 6 bases, leaving 6 bases not matched to a gene. Per the germline V gene, CDR1 is SGHRS and CDR2 is YFSETQ. CDR3 nucleotide sequence: TGCGCCAGCAGCCCCGGGACTAGCGGGAGTGGCGAGCAGTACTTC. Translation: CASSPGTSGSGEQYF.

This clonotype showed up many times. The chain uses TRBV20-1 and TRBJ2-3, with 7 nucleotides matching TRBD1. Trimming at V came to 3 bases and at J to 1 base, leaving 19 bases not matched to a gene. This CDR3 has 19 amino acids. Germline lookup yields CDR1 DFQATT and CDR2 SNEGSKA (reference sequence). CDR3 in amino acids: CSARPTGTDNLAGTDTQYF. The CDR3 bases are TGCAGTGCTAGGCCGACCGGGACAGACAACCTCGCCGGCACAGATACGCAGTATTTT.

The V call is TRBV9, the J call TRBJ2-3; D is uncertain. The CDR3 has 14 amino acids. V was pared by 0 bases and J by 4 bases, with 9 bases between. The germline gives CDR1 SGDLS, CDR2 YYNGEE. CDR3 bases: TGTGCCAGCAGCGTAGGAGGCTCTCCAGATACGCAGTATTTT. Residues: CASSVGGSPDTQYF.

This clonotype was recorded at least ten times. The gene calls are TRBV12-3 or TRBV12-4 and TRBJ2-1; unclear D gene. The CDR3 spans 13 residues. The germline V and J ends were trimmed by 0 bases and 9 bases, with 9 bases remaining between them. The CDR3 DNA sequence: TGTGCCAGCAGTTTAGCCGTATTCGGTGAGCAGTTCTTC. Its protein product is CASSLAVFGEQFF.

V is TRBV6-1 and J is TRBJ2-7; TRBD1 is a possible D gene (5 bases). The CDR3 has 14 amino acids. V shed 8 bases and J shed 1 base, with 15 bases lying between them. CDR1 and CDR2 (germline): MNHNS, SASEGT. CDR3 sequence (DNA): TGTGCCAGCTGGTTGACAGACCGATCCTACGAGCAGTACTTC. Residues: CASWLTDRSYEQYF.

This clonotype was counted many times. The rearrangement uses TRBV2 and TRBJ1-6; D gene ambiguous. The CDR3 is made up of 16 amino acids. V lost 6 bases and J lost 0, with 12 bases in between. CDR1 SNHLY and CDR2 FYNNEI come from the germline V gene. The CDR3 region is CASRSRLSSYNSPLHF. CDR3 bases: TGTGCCAGCAGGTCCAGGCTAAGCTCCTATAATTCACCCCTCCACTTT.

This clonotype was seen at least ten times. This chain uses TRBV7-2 with TRBJ1-6, with D hard to call. The CDR3 consists of 16 residues. Trimming removed 3 bases from V and 7 bases from J, with 16 bases in between. The germline gives CDR1 SGHTA, CDR2 FQGNSA. In DNA form, the CDR3 reads TGTGCCAGCAGCTTCTCTGTTAGGGTCTACAATTCACCCCTCCACTTT. Its translation is CASSFSVRVYNSPLHF.

At least ten counts were recorded for this clonotype. The chain has TRBV27 and TRBJ2-7; D might be TRBD1 (5 bases). Between the trimmed V and J ends, which lost 5 bases and 0 bases, there was a span of 11 bases. The CDR3 sequence is 14 residues long. Looked up from germline, CDR1 is MNHEY and CDR2 is SMNVEV (reference sequence). CDR3 in amino acids: CASSGQDSSYEQYF. CDR3 in DNA: TGTGCCAGCAGTGGACAAGATAGCTCCTACGAGCAGTACTTC.

This clonotype has ten or more counts. V and J are TRBV27 and TRBJ2-1; a weak D match, TRBD1 (6 bases). The germline gives CDR1 MNHEY, CDR2 SMNVEV (reference sequence). V dropped 3 bases and J dropped 6 bases, with 9 bases sitting between them. The CDR3 is 13 amino acids. CDR3 residues: CASSLDSGNEQFF. DNA for the CDR3: TGTGCCAGCAGTTTGGACAGTGGCAATGAGCAGTTCTTC.

About this clonotype: A much larger clone lies a single base off, so this may be a read error. V is TRBV10-3 and J is TRBJ2-3; D is unclear. Germline loops: CDR1 ENHRY, CDR2 SYGVKD. The CDR3 has 11 residues. Trimming removed 6 bases from V and 0 bases from J, with 1 base in between. CDR3 sequence: CAIRSTDTQYF. CDR3 coding DNA: TGTGCCATCAGGAGCACAGATACGCAGTATTTT.

The gene calls are TRBV6-2 or TRBV6-3 and TRBJ2-3; D gene unclear. CDR3 length: 14 residues. Germline V gene lookup returns CDR1 MNHEY and CDR2 SVGEGT. V lost 5 bases to trimming and J lost 2 bases, with 11 bases between them. The CDR3 reads CASSEGSFTDTQYF. DNA for the CDR3: TGTGCCAGCAGTGAAGGATCATTCACAGATACGCAGTATTTT.

This clonotype was picked up many times. This chain links TRBV2 with TRBJ2-1, with 9 bases that match TRBD1. Germline assignment: CDR1 SNHLY and CDR2 FYNNEI. CDR3 length: 13 residues. Losses at the gene ends were 8 bases for V and 9 bases for J; bases not matched to a gene: 8. CDR3 protein: CASRDRVYGEQFF. The CDR3 DNA follows: TGTGCCAGCCGGGACAGGGTGTACGGTGAGCAGTTCTTC.

V is TRBV27 and J is TRBJ2-7, with TRBD2 matching over 8 bases. Germline V gene data show CDR1 as MNHEY and CDR2 as SMNVEV (reference sequence). Trimming took 3 bases from V and 2 from J; bases not matched to a gene: 12. This CDR3 comprises 17 residues. The CDR3 coding sequence is TGTGCCAGCAGTTTTGGGTGGGCCGGGAGGGGCGCCTACGAGCAGTACTTC. As protein: CASSFGWAGRGAYEQYF.

The gene calls are TRBV5-5 and TRBJ2-1; tentative D call: TRBD2 (6 bases). V dropped 0 bases and J dropped 8 bases, with 18 bases sitting between them. The CDR3 has 16 residues. Germline V gene sequence: CDR1 SGHKS, CDR2 YYEKEE (reference sequence). CDR3 coding DNA: TGTGCCAGCAGCTTGGGGGAGGCCATAGGGCCGGATGAGCAGTTCTTC. Its translation is CASSLGEAIGPDEQFF.

This clonotype was detected many times. The J gene is TRBJ2-5, the V gene TRBV27; 9 bases match TRBD1. CDR1 is MNHEY and CDR2 is SMNVEV in the germline V gene (reference sequence). This CDR3 region has 14 residues. Losses at the gene ends were 4 bases for V and 5 bases for J; bases not matched to a gene: 5. CDR3 sequence reads: CASSWTGVWETQYF. In nucleotides, the CDR3 is TGTGCCAGCAGTTGGACAGGGGTGTGGGAGACCCAGTACTTC.